These 21 T cell receptor beta chains share one sample of origin, sequenced in a study of beta chain features in type 1 diabetes. Expressed TCRB transcripts were sequenced because the entire RNA isolate underwent reverse transcription. Profiled with immunoSEQ multiplex PCR; TCRdb holds only in-frame clones, not every one. Among under 400,000 clones listed, 14% were seen once. The sequenced sample was central memory CD4+ T cells from blood. Receptors originate from a man aged 25-40 years in good health.

There are a few counts of this clone. The chain links TRBV7-2 to TRBJ2-1, with 10 nucleotides matching TRBD1. With V trimmed by 1 base and J by 5 bases, 2 bases remained unmatched. The CDR3 totals 15 residues. Germline values: CDR1 SGHTA, CDR2 FQGNSA. The CDR3 loop reads CASSLGQGANNEQFF. In DNA, the CDR3 is TGTGCCAGCAGCTTAGGACAGGGGGCGAACAATGAGCAGTTCTTC.

This clone was seen a few times. V usage is TRBV29-1 and J usage is TRBJ2-7, with a possible D match to TRBD2 (6 bases). The CDR3 is 12 amino acids. The germline V gene encodes CDR1 SQVTM and CDR2 ANQGSEA. Trimming shortened V by 3 bases and J by 6 bases, and 12 bases separated the two germline ends. CDR3 residues: CSVDGSGAEQYV. The CDR3 bases are TGCAGCGTTGATGGTAGCGGCGCCGAGCAGTACGTC.

V gene TRBV7-9 combines with J gene TRBJ1-2; 8 positions match TRBD1. The trim removed 4 bases at V and 5 bases at J, leaving 9 bases unmatched. Germline V gene sequence: CDR1 SEHNR, CDR2 FQNEAQ (reference sequence). The CDR3 spans 15 residues. The CDR3 region has the DNA TGTGCCAGCAGCTCCCTGGGCGGACAGGGATATGGCTACACCTTC. This gives the protein CASSSLGGQGYGYTF.

The chain is built from TRBV2 and TRBJ2-7; tentatively, D is TRBD2 (6 bases). This CDR3 is 17 amino acids long. Per germline, CDR1 SNHLY and CDR2 FYNNEI. The V end was cut by 3 bases, the J end by 5 bases, with 23 bases between. The CDR3 DNA is TGTGCCAGCAGTGACCGGTTTCTCCCCTGGCGGGAAAACGAGCAGTACGTC. Amino acid sequence: CASSDRFLPWRENEQYV.

The chain couples TRBV15 to TRBJ2-7; possibly TRBD1 for D (5 bases). From germline, CDR1 is LNHNV and CDR2 YYDKDF (reference sequence). Deletions cut 8 bases from V and 4 bases from J, with 15 bases between. The CDR3 covers 13 residues. The DNA of the CDR3 is TGTGCCACCGGCGGACAAGGGCGGTACGAGCAGTACTTC. Amino acid sequence: CATGGQGRYEQYF.

This clone was seen only a few times. V and J are TRBV7-8 and TRBJ1-5; D may be TRBD1 (5 bases). The CDR3 sequence is 16 residues long. The germline V gene encodes CDR1 SGHVS and CDR2 FQNEAQ. The V and J ends lost 4 bases and 1 base respectively, with 14 bases between them. The CDR3 nucleotides read TGTGCCAGCAGCTCGACAGCTCCCATCAGCAATCAGCCCCAGCATTTT. This gives the protein CASSSTAPISNQPQHF.

This clone was counted only a few times. The rearrangement links TRBV6-5 to TRBJ1-5; no definite D call. Trimming shortened V by 2 bases and J by 4 bases, and 6 bases separated the two germline ends. The CDR3 length is 13 residues. Germline lookup yields CDR1 MNHEY and CDR2 SVGAGI. The CDR3 bases are TGTGCCAGCAGTTACGCGATAAATCAGCCCCAGCATTTT. Amino acid sequence: CASSYAINQPQHF.

The sample holds many counts of this clone. The chain is built from TRBV14 and TRBJ2-7, with a weak D call TRBD1 (5 bases). This CDR3 is built from 13 residues. CDR1 and CDR2 (germline): SGHDN, FVKESK. Deletions cut 4 bases from V and 7 bases from J, with 14 bases between. CDR3: CASSRGTAREQYF. DNA for the CDR3: TGTGCCAGCAGCCGGGGCACGGCGAGGGAGCAGTACTTC.

In this sample, this clone turned up a few times. The chain has TRBV27 and TRBJ2-6, with D unclear. Per germline, CDR1 MNHEY and CDR2 SMNVEV (reference sequence). Trimming cost V 5 bases and J 5 bases, with 10 bases left between them. This CDR3 spans 14 amino acids. CDR3 sequence (DNA): TGTGCCAGCAGTGCAAATTACTGGGCCAACGTCCTGACTTTC. It encodes CASSANYWANVLTF.

V and J are TRBV7-2 and TRBJ2-2; 10 bases fit TRBD2. This CDR3 has 17 amino acids. Germline-derived CDR1 and CDR2 are SGHTA and FQGNSA. V was pared by 1 base and J by 1 base, with 3 bases of the junction left unmatched. CDR3 in amino acids: CASSLGLAGGNTGELFF. The CDR3 DNA reads TGTGCCAGCAGCTTAGGGTTAGCGGGAGGGAACACCGGGGAGCTGTTTTTT.

This chain connects TRBV12-5 to TRBJ2-7; D is unresolved. V was clipped by 1 base and J by 6 bases, with 10 bases between them. The germline V gene encodes CDR1 LGHNT and CDR2 FRNRAP. This CDR3 contains 13 residues. The CDR3 DNA reads TGTGCTAGTGGTTTGGGGCTGAGTGGCGAGCAGTACTTC. This gives the protein CASGLGLSGEQYF.

This clone was counted between two and nine times. The gene calls are TRBV7-2 and TRBJ2-1, with TRBD2 matching over 8 bases. With 2 bases clipped from V and 8 bases from J, the junction kept 8 bases outside the gene matches. CDR3 length equals 15 residues. Germline CDR1 and CDR2: SGHTA and FQGNSA. CDR3 bases: TGTGCCAGCAGCTTATTACTACCGGGAGGGCATGAGCAGTTCTTC. It translates to CASSLLLPGGHEQFF. Complete variable domain (other parts from reference TRBV7-2 and TRBJ2-1): GAGVSQSPSNKVTEKGKDVELRCDPISGHTALYWYRQSLGQGLEFLIYFQGNSAPDKSGLPSDRFSAERTGGSVSTLTIQRTQQEDSAVYLCASSLLLPGGHEQFFGPGTRLTVL.

The chain recombines TRBV11-2 with TRBJ2-1; D ambiguous. The CDR3 is 12 residues long. Trimming left V 1 base short and J 8 bases short, with 6 bases between. The germline CDR1 and CDR2 sequences are SGHAT and FQNNGV. The CDR3 loop is CASSLGSYEQFF. The CDR3 DNA reads as TGTGCCAGCAGCTTAGGTTCCTATGAGCAGTTCTTC.

This clone was seen a few times. The chain combines TRBV6-1 with TRBJ2-7, with D possibly called TRBD1 or TRBD2 (6 bases each). The germline V gene encodes CDR1 MNHNS and CDR2 SASEGT. The CDR3 spans 13 residues. The germline V and J ends were trimmed by 7 bases and 5 bases, with 15 bases remaining between them. The CDR3 bases are TGTGCCAGCAAGATGTCGGGGGCGCACGAGCAGTACGTC. The encoded protein is CASKMSGAHEQYV.

For this clone: This specimen includes other DNA sequences encoding the same CDR3. The CDR3, as DNA: TGTGCCAGCAGTGAAGCACACGGTGGGGGGGGGCAGTACTTC. Translating gives CASSEAHGGGGQYF. The chain carries TRBV6-1 and TRBJ2-7, with TRBD2 identical over 7 bases. The CDR3 consists of 14 residues. The J segment lost 9 bases and the V segment lost 0 bases, leaving 8 bases of the junction unmatched. Per germline, CDR1 MNHNS and CDR2 SASEGT.

This clone has a handful of counts. The gene calls are TRBV6-1 and TRBJ2-7, with 7 positions matching TRBD1. Losses at the gene ends were 2 bases for V and 3 bases for J; bases not matched to a gene: 7. CDR1 is MNHNS, CDR2 SASEGT, per germline. CDR3 length equals 15 residues. CDR3 loop: CASSEFGQDIYEQYV. The CDR3 bases are TGTGCCAGCAGTGAATTTGGACAGGATATCTACGAGCAGTACGTC.

The V gene is TRBV7-2, the J gene TRBJ2-1; D gene uncertain. This CDR3 region has 15 residues. The V and J ends lost 7 bases and 2 bases respectively, with 15 bases between them. CDR1 and CDR2 (germline): SGHTA, FQGNSA. CDR3: CASTVRGPAYNEQFF. The DNA for the CDR3 is TGTGCCAGCACCGTACGTGGGCCGGCCTACAATGAGCAGTTCTTC.

The sample holds many counts of this clone. This chain connects TRBV10-3 to TRBJ1-6; 9 nucleotides match TRBD1. Germline V CDR1 and CDR2: ENHRY, SYGVKD. The CDR3 has 13 residues. The V segment lost 11 bases and the J segment 7 bases; nucleotides outside the gene matches: 6. The chain's CDR3 is CAVTGGLNSPLHF. CDR3 coding DNA: TGTGCCGTCACAGGGGGCCTCAATTCACCCCTCCACTTT.

This clone was observed a handful of times. V is TRBV6-1 and J is TRBJ2-7; D gene ambiguous. Deletions cut 8 bases from V and 1 base from J, with 9 bases between. The CDR3 is made up of 12 amino acids. Germline V lookup: CDR1 MNHNS, CDR2 SASEGT. CDR3 DNA: TGTGCCAGCGTCGGCAGTTCCTACGAGCAGTACTTC. Protein product: CASVGSSYEQYF.

This clone was seen ten or more times. The V call is TRBV15, the J call TRBJ2-3; the match to TRBD2 covers 13 bases. V lost 2 bases to trimming and J lost 6 bases; unmatched junction nucleotides: 5. Germline assignment: CDR1 LNHNV and CDR2 YYDKDF (reference sequence). The CDR3 covers 16 residues. The CDR3 spells CATSRRTSGRSDTQYF. The CDR3 DNA follows: TGTGCCACCAGCAGAAGGACTAGCGGGAGATCTGATACGCAGTATTTT.

This clone was found a few times. V gene TRBV21-1 combines with J gene TRBJ2-7; TRBD1 is the table's D call, not checked against the DNA. TRBV21-1 is a listed pseudogene. The CDR3 has 16 amino acids. The CDR3 DNA is TGTGCCAGCAGCATCCTAGACAGGGGAAGGTCCTACGAGCAGTACGTC. Its translation: CASSILDRGRSYEQYV.